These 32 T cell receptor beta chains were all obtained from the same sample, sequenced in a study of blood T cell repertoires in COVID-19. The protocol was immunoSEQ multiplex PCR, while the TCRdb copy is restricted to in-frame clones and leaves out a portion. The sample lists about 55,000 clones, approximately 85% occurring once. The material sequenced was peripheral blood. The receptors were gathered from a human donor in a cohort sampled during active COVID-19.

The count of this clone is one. This CDR3 reads CASSEVAGGGSSYNEQFF. As DNA, the CDR3 is TGTGCCAGCAGTGAGGTAGCGGGAGGGGGGAGTTCCTACAATGAGCAGTTCTTC. The rearrangement links TRBV25-1 to TRBJ2-1, with TRBD2 matching 11 bases. V lost 3 bases to trimming and J lost 1 base; unmatched junction nucleotides: 8. CDR1 and CDR2 from the germline V gene are MGHDK and SYGVNS. This CDR3 region has 18 residues.

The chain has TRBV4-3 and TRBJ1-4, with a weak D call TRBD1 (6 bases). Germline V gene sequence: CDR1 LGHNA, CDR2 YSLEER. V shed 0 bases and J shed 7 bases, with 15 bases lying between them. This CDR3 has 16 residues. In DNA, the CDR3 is TGCGCCAGCAGCCAAGATCGAAGGGACATGGTTGAAAAACTGTTTTTT. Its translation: CASSQDRRDMVEKLFF.

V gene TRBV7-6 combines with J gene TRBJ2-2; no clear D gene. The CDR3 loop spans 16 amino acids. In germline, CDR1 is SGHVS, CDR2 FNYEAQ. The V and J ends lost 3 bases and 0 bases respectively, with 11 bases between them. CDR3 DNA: TGTGCCAGCAGCTTCTCCAGGTCCGCGAACACCGGGGAGCTGTTTTTT. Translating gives CASSFSRSANTGELFF.

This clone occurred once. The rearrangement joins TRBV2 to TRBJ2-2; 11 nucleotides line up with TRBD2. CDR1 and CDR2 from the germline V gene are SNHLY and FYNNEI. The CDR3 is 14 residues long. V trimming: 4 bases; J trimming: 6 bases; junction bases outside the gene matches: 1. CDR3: CASSGLAGSGELFF. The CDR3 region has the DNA TGTGCCAGCAGTGGACTAGCGGGATCCGGGGAGCTGTTTTTT.

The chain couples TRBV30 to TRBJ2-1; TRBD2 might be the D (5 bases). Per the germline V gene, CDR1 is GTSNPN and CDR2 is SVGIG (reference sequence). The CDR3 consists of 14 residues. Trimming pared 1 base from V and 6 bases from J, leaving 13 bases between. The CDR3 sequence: CAWSEVRDGNEQFF. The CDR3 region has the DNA TGTGCCTGGAGTGAAGTACGGGATGGCAATGAGCAGTTCTTC.

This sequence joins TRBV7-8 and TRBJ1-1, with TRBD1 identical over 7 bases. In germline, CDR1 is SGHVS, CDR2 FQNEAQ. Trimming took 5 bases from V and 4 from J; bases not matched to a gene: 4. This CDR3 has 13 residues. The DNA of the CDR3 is TGTGCCAGCAGCCTCGACAGGGCCACTGAAGCTTTCTTT. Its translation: CASSLDRATEAFF.

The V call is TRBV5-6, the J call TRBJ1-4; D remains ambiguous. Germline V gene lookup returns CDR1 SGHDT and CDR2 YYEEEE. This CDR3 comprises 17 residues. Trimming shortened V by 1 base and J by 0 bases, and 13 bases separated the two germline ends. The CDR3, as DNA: TGTGCCAGCAGCTTGCTTTTGCACTCCGCAACTAATGAAAAACTGTTTTTT. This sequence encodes CASSLLLHSATNEKLFF.

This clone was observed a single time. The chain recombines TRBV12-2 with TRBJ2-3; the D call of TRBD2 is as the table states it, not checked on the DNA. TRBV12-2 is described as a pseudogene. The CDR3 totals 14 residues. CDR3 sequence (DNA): TGTGCAAGTCGCTCTAGCCGGGGCACAGATACGCAGTATTTT. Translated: CASRSSRGTDTQYF.

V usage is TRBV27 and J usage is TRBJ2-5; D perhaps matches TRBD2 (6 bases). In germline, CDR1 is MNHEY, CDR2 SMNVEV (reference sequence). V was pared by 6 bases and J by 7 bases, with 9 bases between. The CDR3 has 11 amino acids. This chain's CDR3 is CASRARGTQYF. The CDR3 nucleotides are TGTGCCAGCAGGGCGCGGGGGACCCAGTACTTC.

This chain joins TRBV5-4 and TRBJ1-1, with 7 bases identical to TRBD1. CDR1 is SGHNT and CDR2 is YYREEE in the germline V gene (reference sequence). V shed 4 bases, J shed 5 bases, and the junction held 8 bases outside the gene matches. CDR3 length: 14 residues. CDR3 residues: CASSTRTGGTEAFF. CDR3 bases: TGTGCCAGCAGCACACGGACAGGAGGGACTGAAGCTTTCTTT.

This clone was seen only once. Here the CDR3 DNA reads TGTGCCAGCAGTTACGGACAGGGTGGATATGGCTACACCTTC. It is translated as CASSYGQGGYGYTF. The chain links TRBV27 to TRBJ1-2; TRBD1 matches at 8 bases. This CDR3 comprises 14 residues. With V trimmed by 4 bases and J by 5 bases, 6 bases remained unmatched. The germline CDR1 and CDR2 sequences are MNHEY and SMNVEV (reference sequence).

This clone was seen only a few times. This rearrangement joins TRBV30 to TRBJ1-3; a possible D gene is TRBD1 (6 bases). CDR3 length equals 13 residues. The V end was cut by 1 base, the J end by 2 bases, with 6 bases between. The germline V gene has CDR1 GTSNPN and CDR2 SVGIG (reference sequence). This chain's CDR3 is CAWSGQAGNTIYF. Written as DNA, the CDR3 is TGTGCCTGGAGTGGACAGGCTGGAAACACCATATATTTT. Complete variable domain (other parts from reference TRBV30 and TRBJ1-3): SQTIHQWPATLVQPVGSPLSLECTVEGTSNPNLYWYRQAAGRGLQLLFYSVGIGQISSEVPQNLSASRPQDRQFILSSKKLLLSDSGFYLCAWSGQAGNTIYFGEGSWLTVV.

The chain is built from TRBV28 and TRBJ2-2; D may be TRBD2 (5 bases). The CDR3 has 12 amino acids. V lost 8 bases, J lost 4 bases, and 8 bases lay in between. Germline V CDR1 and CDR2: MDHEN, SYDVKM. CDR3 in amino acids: CASGRPTGELFF. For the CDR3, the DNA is TGTGCCAGCGGGAGACCCACCGGGGAGCTGTTTTTT. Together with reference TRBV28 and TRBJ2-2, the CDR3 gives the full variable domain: DVKVTQSSRYLVKRTGEKVFLECVQDMDHENMFWYRQDPGLGLRLIYFSYDVKMKEKGDIPEGYSVSREKKERFSLILESASTNQTSMYLCASGRPTGELFFGEGSRLTVL.

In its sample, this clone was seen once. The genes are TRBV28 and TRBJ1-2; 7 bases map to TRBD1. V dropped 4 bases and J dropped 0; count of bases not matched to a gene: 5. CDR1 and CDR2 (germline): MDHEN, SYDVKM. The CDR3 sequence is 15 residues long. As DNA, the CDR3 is TGTGCCAGCAGTTGGACAGGACAAGCTAACTATGGCTACACCTTC. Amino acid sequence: CASSWTGQANYGYTF.

In DNA form, the CDR3 reads TGTGCCAGCAGTGCCGGTGGGGGGACAGGGGAAATTTATGGCTACACCTTC. This encodes CASSAGGGTGEIYGYTF. J is TRBJ1-2 and V is TRBV28; 10 bases map to TRBD1. The V and J ends lost 5 bases and 5 bases, in that order; junction bases with no gene match: 14. The CDR3 extends over 17 amino acids. Germline-derived CDR1 and CDR2 are MDHEN and SYDVKM.

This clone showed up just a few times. The CDR3 loop is CASSLAGGINEQFF. The DNA of the CDR3 is TGTGCCAGCAGCTTAGCGGGAGGGATCAATGAGCAGTTCTTC. This chain links TRBV7-2 with TRBJ2-1, with 7 positions matching TRBD2. With 0 bases clipped from V and 6 bases from J, the junction kept 2 bases outside the gene matches. CDR3 size: 14 residues. The germline V gene has CDR1 SGHTA and CDR2 FQGNSA.

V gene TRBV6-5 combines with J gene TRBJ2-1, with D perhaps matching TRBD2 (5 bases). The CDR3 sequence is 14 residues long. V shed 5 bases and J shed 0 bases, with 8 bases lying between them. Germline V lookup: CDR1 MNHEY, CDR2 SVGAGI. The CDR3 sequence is CASSRTSSYNEQFF. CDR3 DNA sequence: TGTGCCAGCAGTCGAACTAGCTCCTACAATGAGCAGTTCTTC.

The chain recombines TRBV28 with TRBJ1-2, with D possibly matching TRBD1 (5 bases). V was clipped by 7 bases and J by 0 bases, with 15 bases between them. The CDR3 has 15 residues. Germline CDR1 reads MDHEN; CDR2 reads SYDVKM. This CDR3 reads CASTEAGKTNYGYTF. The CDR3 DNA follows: TGTGCCAGCACCGAGGCAGGGAAAACTAACTATGGCTACACCTTC.

CDR3 residues: CASKVTGTTYEQYF. CDR3 coding DNA: TGTGCCAGCAAGGTCACGGGGACAACCTACGAGCAGTACTTC. The V gene is TRBV28, the J gene TRBJ2-7; D is perhaps TRBD1 (6 bases). Trimming took 7 bases from V and 2 from J, leaving 15 bases between them. The germline V gene has CDR1 MDHEN and CDR2 SYDVKM. The CDR3 length is 14 residues.

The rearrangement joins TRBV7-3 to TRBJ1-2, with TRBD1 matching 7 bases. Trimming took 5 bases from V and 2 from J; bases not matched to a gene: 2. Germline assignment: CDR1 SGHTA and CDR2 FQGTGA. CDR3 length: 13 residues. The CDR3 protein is CASSPDRNYGYTF. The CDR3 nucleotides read TGTGCCAGCAGCCCGGACAGGAACTATGGCTACACCTTC. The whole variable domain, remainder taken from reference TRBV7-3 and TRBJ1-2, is GAGVSQTPSNKVTEKGKYVELRCDPISGHTALYWYRQSLGQGPEFLIYFQGTGAADDSGLPNDRFFAVRPEGSVSTLKIQRTERGDSAVYLCASSPDRNYGYTFGSGTRLTVV.

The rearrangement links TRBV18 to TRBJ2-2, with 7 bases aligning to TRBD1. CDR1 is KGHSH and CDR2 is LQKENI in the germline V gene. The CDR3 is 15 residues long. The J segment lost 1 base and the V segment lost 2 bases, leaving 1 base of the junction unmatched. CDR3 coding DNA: TGTGCCAGCTCACCAGGGACAGTGAACACCGGGGAGCTGTTTTTT. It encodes CASSPGTVNTGELFF.

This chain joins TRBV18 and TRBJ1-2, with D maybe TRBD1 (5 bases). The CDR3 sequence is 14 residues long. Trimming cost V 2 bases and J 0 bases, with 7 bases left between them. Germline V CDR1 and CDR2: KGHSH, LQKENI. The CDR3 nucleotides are TGTGCCAGCTCACCAACGGACACTAACTATGGCTACACCTTC. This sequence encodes CASSPTDTNYGYTF.

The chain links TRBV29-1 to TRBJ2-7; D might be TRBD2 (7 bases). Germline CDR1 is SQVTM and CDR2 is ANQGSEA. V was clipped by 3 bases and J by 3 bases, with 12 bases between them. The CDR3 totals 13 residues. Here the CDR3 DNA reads TGCAGCGTTGAGGGGGGGGCCTACTACGAGCAGTACTTC. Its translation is CSVEGGAYYEQYF.

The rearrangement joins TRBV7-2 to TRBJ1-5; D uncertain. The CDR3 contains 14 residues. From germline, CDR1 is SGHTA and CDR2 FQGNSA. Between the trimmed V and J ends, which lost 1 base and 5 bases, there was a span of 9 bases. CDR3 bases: TGTGCCAGCAGCTTAGAGAGCGAATATCAGCCCCAGCATTTT. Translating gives CASSLESEYQPQHF.

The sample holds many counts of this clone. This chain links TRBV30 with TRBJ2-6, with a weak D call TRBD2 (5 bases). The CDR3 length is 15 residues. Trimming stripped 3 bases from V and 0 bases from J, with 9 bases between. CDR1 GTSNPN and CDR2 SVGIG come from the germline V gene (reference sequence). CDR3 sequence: CAWSRGDSGANVLTF. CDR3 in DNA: TGTGCCTGGAGCCGGGGAGACTCTGGGGCCAACGTCCTGACTTTC.

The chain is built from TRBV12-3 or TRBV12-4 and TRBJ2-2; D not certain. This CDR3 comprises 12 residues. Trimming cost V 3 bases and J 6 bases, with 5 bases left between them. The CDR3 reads CASSFGPGELFF. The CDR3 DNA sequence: TGTGCCAGCAGTTTTGGGCCCGGGGAGCTGTTTTTT.

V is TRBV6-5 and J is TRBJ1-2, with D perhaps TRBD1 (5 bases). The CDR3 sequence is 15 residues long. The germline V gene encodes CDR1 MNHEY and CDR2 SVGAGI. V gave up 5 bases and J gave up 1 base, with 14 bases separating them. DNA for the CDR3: TGTGCCAGCAGTCGACAGCAGCCTTTTAACTATGGCTACACCTTC. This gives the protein CASSRQQPFNYGYTF.

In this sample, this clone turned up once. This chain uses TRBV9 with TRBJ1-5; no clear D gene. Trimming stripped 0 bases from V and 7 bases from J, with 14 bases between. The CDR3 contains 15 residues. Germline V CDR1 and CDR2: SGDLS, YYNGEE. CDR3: CASSVDGSAEQPQHF. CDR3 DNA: TGTGCCAGCAGCGTAGATGGCAGCGCAGAGCAGCCCCAGCATTTT.

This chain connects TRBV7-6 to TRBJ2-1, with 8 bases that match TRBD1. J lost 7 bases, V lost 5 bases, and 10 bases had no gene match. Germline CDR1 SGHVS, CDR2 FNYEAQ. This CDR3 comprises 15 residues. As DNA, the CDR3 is TGTGCCAGCAGCACCAGGACAGGGCGAAGGAATGAGCAGTTCTTC. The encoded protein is CASSTRTGRRNEQFF.

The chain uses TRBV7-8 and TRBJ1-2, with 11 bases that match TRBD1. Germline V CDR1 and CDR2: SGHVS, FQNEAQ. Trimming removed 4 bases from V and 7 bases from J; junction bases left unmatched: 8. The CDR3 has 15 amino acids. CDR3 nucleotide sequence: TGTGCCAGCAGCTCAATAGGACAGGGGGCCGGTGGCTACACCTTC. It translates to CASSSIGQGAGGYTF.

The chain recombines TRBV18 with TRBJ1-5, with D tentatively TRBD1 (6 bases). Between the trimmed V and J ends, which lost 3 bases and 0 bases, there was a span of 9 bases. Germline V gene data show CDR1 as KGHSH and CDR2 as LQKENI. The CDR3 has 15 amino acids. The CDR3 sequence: CASSPRTDSNQPQHF. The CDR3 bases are TGTGCCAGCTCACCGAGGACAGATAGCAATCAGCCCCAGCATTTT.

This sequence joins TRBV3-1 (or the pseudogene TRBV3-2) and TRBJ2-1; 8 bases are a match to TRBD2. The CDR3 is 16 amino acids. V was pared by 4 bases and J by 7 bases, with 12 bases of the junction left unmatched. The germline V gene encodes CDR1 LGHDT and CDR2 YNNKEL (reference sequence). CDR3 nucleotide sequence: TGTGCCAGCAGCCCCTGGGCGAGCGGGAGAGGAAATGAGCAGTTCTTC. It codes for CASSPWASGRGNEQFF.